Reported below is one T cell receptor (beta chain). Its specificity is not known. These data are taken from a study of T cells in women clearing cervical HPV infection. Study details: HLA type stays a possible confounder, typing being limited.

Study outcomes and limitations: Unknown T-cell numbers per sample may underlie the richness differences.

This table comes from immunoSEQ multiplex PCR, and its TCRdb copy is limited to in-frame clones, with some not included. Listed are about 14,000 clones; roughly 8.2% falls within the top ten. The receptor was isolated from a woman aged 18-69 years with a cervical HPV16 infection that either progressed to CIN3+ or cleared (not recorded which). The sample consisted of blood buffy coat.

The CDR3 sequence: CASSAAPPNTEAFF. The CDR3 DNA, read in part, is TGTGCCAGTAGTGCGGCACCCCCGAACACTGAA. This chain connects TRBV19 to TRBJ1-1, with D hard to call. The read stops 3 residues short of the end of the CDR3; the missing end is completed from the germline J gene. Trimming took off 5 bases at V and 1 base at J, with 11 bases between the two ends. Looked up from germline, CDR1 is LNHDA and CDR2 is SQIVND (reference sequence). The CDR3 runs to 14 residues.